The T cell receptor (beta chain) described here comes from a study of blood T cells in healthy people across ages. Whole-study results and caveats: Across the age range, TCR beta diversity per million T cells fell in a roughly linear way.

With regard to this clonotype: Its antigen is as yet unknown.

Deletions cut 1 base from V and 2 bases from J, with 9 bases between. The germline V gene has CDR1 SGHTA and CDR2 FQGNSA. This CDR3 is built from 14 residues. Sample-barcoded 5' priming and a J-beta primer mix drove a second PCR of roughly 6 to 12 cycles. The yield of each sample was at least 3 million CDR3-containing paired-end reads. Via MiXCR, TCRdb re-called the 5' RACE reads, giving one row per CDR3 protein. The table shows 1.2 million to 1.5 million distinct CDR3 sequences, with 45% to 70% occurring only once. The TCR was taken from a man between 18 and 29 years old in good health. The chain has TRBV7-2 and TRBJ2-7, with unresolved D. What was sequenced was blood. The CDR3 DNA reads TGTGCCAGCAGCTTAGTGGGCCTTCCCTACGAGCAGTACTTC. Translated, it gives CASSLVGLPYEQYF.